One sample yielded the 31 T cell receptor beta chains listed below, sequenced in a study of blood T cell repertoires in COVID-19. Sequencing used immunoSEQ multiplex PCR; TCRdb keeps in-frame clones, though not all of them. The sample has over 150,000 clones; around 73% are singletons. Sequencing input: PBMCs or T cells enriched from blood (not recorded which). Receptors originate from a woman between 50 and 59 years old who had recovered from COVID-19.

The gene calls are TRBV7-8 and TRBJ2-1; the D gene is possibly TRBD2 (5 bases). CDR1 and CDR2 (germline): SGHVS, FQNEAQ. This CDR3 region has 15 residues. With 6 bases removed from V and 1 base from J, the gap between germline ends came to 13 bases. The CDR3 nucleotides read TGTGCCAGCAGGTTGGAGCGAGGGTCCTACAATGAGCAGTTCTTC. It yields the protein CASRLERGSYNEQFF. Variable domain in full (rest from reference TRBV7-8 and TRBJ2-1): GAGVSQSPRYKVAKRGQDVALRCDPISGHVSLFWYQQALGQGPEFLTYFQNEAQLDKSGLPSDRFFAERPEGSVSTLKIQRTQQEDSAVYLCASRLERGSYNEQFFGPGTRLTVL.

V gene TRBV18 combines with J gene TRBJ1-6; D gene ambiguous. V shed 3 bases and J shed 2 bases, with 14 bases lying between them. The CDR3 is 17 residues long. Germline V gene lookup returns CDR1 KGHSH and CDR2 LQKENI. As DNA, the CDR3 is TGTGCCAGCTCACCGGTGGAGGGCATCCCCTATAATTCACCCCTCCACTTT. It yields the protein CASSPVEGIPYNSPLHF.

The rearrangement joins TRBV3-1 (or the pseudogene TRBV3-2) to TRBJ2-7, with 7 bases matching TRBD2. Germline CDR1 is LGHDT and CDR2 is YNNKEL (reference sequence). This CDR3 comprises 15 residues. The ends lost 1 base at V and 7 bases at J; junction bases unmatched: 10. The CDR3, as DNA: TGTGCCAGCAGCCAAGTTGGGGCGGGAGCTCGTGAGCAGTACTTC. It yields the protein CASSQVGAGAREQYF.

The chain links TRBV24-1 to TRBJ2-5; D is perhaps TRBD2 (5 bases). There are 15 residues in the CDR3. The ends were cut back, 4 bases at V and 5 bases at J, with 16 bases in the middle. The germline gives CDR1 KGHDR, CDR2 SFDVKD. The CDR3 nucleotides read TGTGCCACCAGTGACCCCCTAGGTTCGGGGGAGACCCAGTACTTC. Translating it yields CATSDPLGSGETQYF.

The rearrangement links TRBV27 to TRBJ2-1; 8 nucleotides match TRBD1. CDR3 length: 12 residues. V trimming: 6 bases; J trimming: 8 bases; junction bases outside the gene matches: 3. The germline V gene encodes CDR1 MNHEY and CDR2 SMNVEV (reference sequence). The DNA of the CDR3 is TGTGCCAGCAGGACAGGGGCCGATGAGCAGTTCTTC. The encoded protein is CASRTGADEQFF.

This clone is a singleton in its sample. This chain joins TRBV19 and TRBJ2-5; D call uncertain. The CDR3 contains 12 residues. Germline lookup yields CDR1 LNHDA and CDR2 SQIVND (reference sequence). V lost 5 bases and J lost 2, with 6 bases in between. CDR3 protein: CASSLQQETQYF. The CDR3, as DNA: TGTGCCAGTAGTCTACAGCAAGAGACCCAGTACTTC.

DNA for the CDR3: TGTGCCAGTAATGAGCGCCCTGGGAGGGATACGCAGTATTTT. Residues: CASNERPGRDTQYF. This chain links TRBV19 with TRBJ2-3; TRBD2 might be the D (6 bases). Germline CDR1 is LNHDA and CDR2 is SQIVND (reference sequence). The CDR3 length is 14 residues. V gave up 7 bases and J gave up 6 bases, with 17 bases separating them.

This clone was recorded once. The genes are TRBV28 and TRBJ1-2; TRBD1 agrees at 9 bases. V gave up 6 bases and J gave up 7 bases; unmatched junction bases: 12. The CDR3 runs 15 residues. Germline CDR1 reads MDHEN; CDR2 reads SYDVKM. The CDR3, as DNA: TGTGCCAGCAGCCCCGGGACAGGGTCTCTCTCTGGCTACACCTTC. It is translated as CASSPGTGSLSGYTF.

The CDR3 DNA sequence: TGTGCCAGTCTGGGAGGACAGGGGGTACAGTACTTC. Encoded protein: CASLGGQGVQYF. The chain is built from TRBV2 and TRBJ2-7; TRBD1 matches 10 bases. From germline, CDR1 is SNHLY and CDR2 FYNNEI. The CDR3 length is 12 residues. V lost 9 bases and J lost 10; bases outside the gene matches: 9.

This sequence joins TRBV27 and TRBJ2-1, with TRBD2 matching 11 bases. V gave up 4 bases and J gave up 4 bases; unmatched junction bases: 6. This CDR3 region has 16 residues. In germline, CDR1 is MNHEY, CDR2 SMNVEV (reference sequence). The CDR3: CASSSQLAGEYNEQFF. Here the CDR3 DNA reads TGTGCCAGCAGTTCCCAACTAGCGGGAGAGTACAATGAGCAGTTCTTC.

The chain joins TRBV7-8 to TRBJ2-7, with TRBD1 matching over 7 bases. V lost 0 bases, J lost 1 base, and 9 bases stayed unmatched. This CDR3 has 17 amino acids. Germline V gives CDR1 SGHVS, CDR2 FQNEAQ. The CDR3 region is CASSLAGDREPSYEQYF. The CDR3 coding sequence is TGTGCCAGCAGCTTAGCCGGCGACAGGGAACCTTCCTACGAGCAGTACTTC.

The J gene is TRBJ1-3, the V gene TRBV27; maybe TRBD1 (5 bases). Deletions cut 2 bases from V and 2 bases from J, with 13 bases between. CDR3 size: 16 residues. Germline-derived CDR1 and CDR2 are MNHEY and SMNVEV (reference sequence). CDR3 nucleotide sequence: TGTGCCAGCAGTTTAACCCCCTCGGGGGCTGGAAACACCATATATTTT. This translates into CASSLTPSGAGNTIYF.

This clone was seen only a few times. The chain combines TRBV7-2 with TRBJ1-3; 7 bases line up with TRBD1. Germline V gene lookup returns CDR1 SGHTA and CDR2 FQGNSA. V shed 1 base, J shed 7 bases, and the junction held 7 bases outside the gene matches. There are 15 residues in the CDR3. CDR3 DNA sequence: TGTGCCAGCAGCTTAGGGACAGGCGTCGGGAACACCATATATTTT. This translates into CASSLGTGVGNTIYF.

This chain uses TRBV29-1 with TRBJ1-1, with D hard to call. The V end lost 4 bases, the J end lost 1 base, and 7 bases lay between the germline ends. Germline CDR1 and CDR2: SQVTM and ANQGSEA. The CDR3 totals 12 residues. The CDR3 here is CSVGSGNTEAFF. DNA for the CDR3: TGCAGCGTTGGGTCGGGGAACACTGAAGCTTTCTTT.

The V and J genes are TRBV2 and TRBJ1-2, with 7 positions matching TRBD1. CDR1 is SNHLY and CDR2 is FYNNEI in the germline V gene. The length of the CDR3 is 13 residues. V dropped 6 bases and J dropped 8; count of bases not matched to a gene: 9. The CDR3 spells CASSLDRVGGYTF. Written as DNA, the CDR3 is TGTGCCAGCAGCCTTGACAGGGTCGGAGGCTACACCTTC.

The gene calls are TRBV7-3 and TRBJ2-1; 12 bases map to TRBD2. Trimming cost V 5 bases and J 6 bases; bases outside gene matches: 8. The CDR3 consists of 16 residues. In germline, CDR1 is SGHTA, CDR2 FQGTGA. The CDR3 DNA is TGTGCCAGCAGCCCCACCCTAGCGGGAGGGCGCAATGAGCAGTTCTTC. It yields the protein CASSPTLAGGRNEQFF.

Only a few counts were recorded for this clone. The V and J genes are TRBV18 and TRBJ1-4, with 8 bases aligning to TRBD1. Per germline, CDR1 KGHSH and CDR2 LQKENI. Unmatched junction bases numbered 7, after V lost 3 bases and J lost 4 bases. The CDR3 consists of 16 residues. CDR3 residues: CASSPYDRGNNEKLFF. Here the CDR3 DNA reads TGTGCCAGCTCACCCTATGACAGGGGCAATAATGAAAAACTGTTTTTT.

CDR3 DNA: TGTGCCAGCAGCCCATCCCTAGGCCGGGAGCTGTTTTTT. This encodes CASSPSLGRELFF. The chain carries TRBV4-2 and TRBJ2-2; no clear D. V gave up 4 bases and J gave up 9 bases, with 12 bases separating them. The CDR3 loop spans 13 amino acids. The germline V gene has CDR1 LGHNA and CDR2 YNFKEQ.

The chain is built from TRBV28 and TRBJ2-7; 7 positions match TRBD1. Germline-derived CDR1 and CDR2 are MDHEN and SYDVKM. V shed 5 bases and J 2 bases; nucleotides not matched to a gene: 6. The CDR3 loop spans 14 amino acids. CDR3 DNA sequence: TGTGCCAGCAGTCCAGAGGACAGGCCCTACGAGCAGTACTTC. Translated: CASSPEDRPYEQYF.

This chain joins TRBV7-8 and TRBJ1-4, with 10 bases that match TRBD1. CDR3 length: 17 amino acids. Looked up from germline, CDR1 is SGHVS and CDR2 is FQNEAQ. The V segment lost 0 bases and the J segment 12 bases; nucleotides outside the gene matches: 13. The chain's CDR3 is CASSLAWDRGRLDELFF. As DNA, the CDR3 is TGTGCCAGCAGCTTAGCGTGGGACAGGGGACGCCTCGACGAACTGTTTTTT.

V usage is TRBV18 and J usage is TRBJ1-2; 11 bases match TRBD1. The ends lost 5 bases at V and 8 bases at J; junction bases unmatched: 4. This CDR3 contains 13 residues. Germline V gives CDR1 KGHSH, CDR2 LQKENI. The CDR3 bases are TGTGCCAGCTCAACGGGACAGGGGGGCGGCTACACCTTC. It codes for CASSTGQGGGYTF.

The CDR3 here is CASSFRTGNYGYTF. CDR3 nucleotide sequence: TGTGCCAGCAGTTTCCGGACAGGGAACTATGGCTACACCTTC. V usage is TRBV6-5 and J usage is TRBJ1-2; the match to TRBD1 covers 8 bases. Germline lookup yields CDR1 MNHEY and CDR2 SVGAGI. V was clipped by 4 bases and J by 2 bases; unmatched bases: 3. The CDR3 consists of 14 residues.

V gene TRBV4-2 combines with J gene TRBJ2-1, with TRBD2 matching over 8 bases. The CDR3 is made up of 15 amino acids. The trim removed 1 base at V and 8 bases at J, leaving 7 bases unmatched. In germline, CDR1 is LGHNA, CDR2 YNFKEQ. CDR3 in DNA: TGTGCCAGCAGCCAAGTCCCGGGACTAGGGTATGAGCAGTTCTTC. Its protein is CASSQVPGLGYEQFF.

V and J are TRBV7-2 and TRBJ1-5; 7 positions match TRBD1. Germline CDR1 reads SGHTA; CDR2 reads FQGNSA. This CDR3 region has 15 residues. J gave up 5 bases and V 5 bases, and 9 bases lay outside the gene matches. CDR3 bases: TGTGCCAGCAGCGGAGCCGGGACAGTGGATCAGCCCCAGCATTTT. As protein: CASSGAGTVDQPQHF.

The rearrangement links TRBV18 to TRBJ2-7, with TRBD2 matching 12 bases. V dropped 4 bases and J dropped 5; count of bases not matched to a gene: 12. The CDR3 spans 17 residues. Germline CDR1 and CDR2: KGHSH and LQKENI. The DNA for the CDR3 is TGTGCCAGCTCACAACTAGCGGGAGGCCTCGACGTCAACGAGCAGTACTTC. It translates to CASSQLAGGLDVNEQYF.

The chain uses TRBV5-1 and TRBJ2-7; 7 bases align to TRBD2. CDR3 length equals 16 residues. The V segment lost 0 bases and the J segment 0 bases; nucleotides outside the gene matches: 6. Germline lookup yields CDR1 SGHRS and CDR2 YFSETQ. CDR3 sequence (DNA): TGCGCCAGCAGCTTGGAGGTCGGGAGGAACTCCTACGAGCAGTACTTC. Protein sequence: CASSLEVGRNSYEQYF. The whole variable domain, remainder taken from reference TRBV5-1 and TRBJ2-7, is KAGVTQTPRYLIKTRGQQVTLSCSPISGHRSVSWYQQTPGQGLQFLFEYFSETQRNKGNFPGRFSGRQFSNSRSEMNVSTLELGDSALYLCASSLEVGRNSYEQYFGPGTRLTVT.

The CDR3 protein is CASSSRNSLYGYTF. The DNA of the CDR3 is TGTGCCAGCAGTTCCCGGAACAGCCTCTATGGCTACACCTTC. The chain joins TRBV6-1 to TRBJ1-2; no clear D. Trimming took off 5 bases at V and 4 bases at J, with 14 bases between the two ends. The CDR3 is 14 residues long. Per germline, CDR1 MNHNS and CDR2 SASEGT.

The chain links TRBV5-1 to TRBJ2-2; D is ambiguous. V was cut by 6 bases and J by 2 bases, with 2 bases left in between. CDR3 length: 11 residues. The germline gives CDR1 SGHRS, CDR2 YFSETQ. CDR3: CASTNTGELFF. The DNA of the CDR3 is TGCGCCAGCACTAACACCGGGGAGCTGTTTTTT.

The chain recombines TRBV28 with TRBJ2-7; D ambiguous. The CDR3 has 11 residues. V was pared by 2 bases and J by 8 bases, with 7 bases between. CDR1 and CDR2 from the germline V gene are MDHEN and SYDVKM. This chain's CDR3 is CASSLGPKQYF. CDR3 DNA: TGTGCCAGCAGTTTAGGCCCGAAGCAGTACTTC.

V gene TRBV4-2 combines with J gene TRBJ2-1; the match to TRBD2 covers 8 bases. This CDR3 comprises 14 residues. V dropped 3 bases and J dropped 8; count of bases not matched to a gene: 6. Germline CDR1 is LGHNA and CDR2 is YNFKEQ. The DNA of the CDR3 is TGTGCCAGCAGCCACGCCGCGCGGGGGGATGAGCAGTTCTTC. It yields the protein CASSHAARGDEQFF.

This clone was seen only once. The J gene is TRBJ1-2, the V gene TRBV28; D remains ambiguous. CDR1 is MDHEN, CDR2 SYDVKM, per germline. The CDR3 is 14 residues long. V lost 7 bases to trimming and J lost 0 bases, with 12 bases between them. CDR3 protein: CASKRDTSNYGYTF. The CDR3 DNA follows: TGTGCCAGCAAGAGAGACACCTCTAACTATGGCTACACCTTC.